This TCR beta chain comes out of a study of radiation and T cells in renal cell carcinoma (TCRdb year 2020). With respect to the entire study: The samples were obtained from a clinical trial, where primary renal cell carcinomas were treated with 15 Gy stereotactic body radiation therapy and then removed by nephrectomy 4 weeks afterward. TCR beta sequencing covered 50 to 55 samples in total, comprising approximately 26 tumors and around 27 peripheral blood samples. Across all 50 or so samples, 4,016,671 unique CDR3 nucleotide sequences, encoding 2,658,974 unique CDR3 amino acid sequences, were identified.

A remark on this clone: This clone's antigen is unknown. The record has no base qualities; no much larger clone is one base away.

Interpreted using the paper, the time point label stands for: blood 2 weeks post-SBRT. Per the publication, the treatment or condition label means: 15 Gy SBRT to primary tumor, nephrectomy 4 weeks later. To follow tumor-enriched clonotypes, peripheral blood was collected serially from radiation-treated patients at baseline and again at 2 weeks and 4 weeks after SBRT. Every patient had renal cell carcinoma of clear cell pathology. Genomic DNA for TCR sequencing was prepared using the QIAamp DNA Blood Mini Kit (Qiagen). Only samples passing all quality control checks were included in the analyses. General study outcomes and caveats: Because the trial had a single-armed design, the trial could not examine how radiation dose or scheduling affected the TCR repertoire. Blood repertoire dynamics were not followed beyond 4 weeks after treatment. Because no pretreatment tumor biopsies were available, whether clonotypes were present in the tumor at baseline could not be determined. An increase in top tumor clonotypes in blood was observed from baseline to 2 weeks post-radiation, followed by contraction by 4 weeks, which was taken to suggest transient expansion of tumor-resident clones.

The immunoSEQ kit was used, according to the manufacturer's recommendations, to generate TCR beta libraries from genomic DNA. To prepare libraries, a first multiplex PCR with proprietary primers was run, followed by a second PCR that added unique barcodes, and a bead cleanup was done after each round. A kit-provided positive control reaction and a negative control reaction were included in every sample batch. The final libraries were assessed on an Agilent 4200 TapeStation D1000 ScreenTape, pooled by volume, and quantified by qPCR. An Illumina NextSeq500 fitted with a MidOutput 150-cycle cartridge performed the sequencing, running 156 Read1 cycles and 15 Index1 cycles with the kit's custom primers. The pooled library was loaded at 0.95 to 1 pM with about 21% PhiX control spiked in. The source study handled its data this way. Vendor-processed data were analyzed in R, and a clonotype was defined as all T cells sharing the same CDR3 nucleotide sequence. In the clone abundance analyses, frequencies were normalized to the 10,000 most abundant clones in each sample. Before analysis, public T cell clones were removed, and these numbered fewer than six per sample on average. Tumor-enriched clonotypes and baseline blood-enriched clonotypes were defined as those with an abundance difference of at least 32-fold between compartments. A beta-binomial differential abundance model was applied to find clonotypes that expanded or contracted between blood time points. The Baroni-Urbani and Buser coefficient was used to measure tumor-blood repertoire similarity, and groups were compared with two-tailed Wilcoxon tests in R. TCRdb's version of the immuneACCESS table is confined to in-frame rearrangements and falls short of the full clone set. An unresolved V gene accounts for under half of the shortfall where checked; the remainder is of unknown origin. The V and J calls and clone size are taken from that table; D and trimming were inferred from the DNA. Present in this sample are 100,000 to 150,000 clones, around nine tenths of which were seen just once. The ten largest clones represent 5.5% to 6.5% of the sample.

V loses 4 bases, J loses 5 bases, and the germline ends lie 18 bases apart. From a lookup of the germline V gene, CDR1 and CDR2 are WSHSY and SAAADI. Its CDR3 holds 15 amino acids, cysteine through phenylalanine. Just the 45-base CDR3 DNA is kept, in frame starting at base 1. The sequence was collected from a woman aged 70-85 years with renal cell carcinoma. The rearrangement combines TRBV10-2 with TRBJ2-7; the D segment could be TRBD2, given 5 matching bases. The sequencing used blood, collected from a patient whose treatment included radiotherapy and nephrectomy. The CDR3: CASSGLRTFANEQYF. In nucleotide form, the sequence is TGCGCCAGCAGTGGGCTGAGGACTTTTGCAAACGAGCAGTACTTC.